These 12 T cell receptor beta chains share one sample of origin, sequenced in a study of T cell responses to AZD1222 COVID-19 vaccine (dated by TCRdb to about 2021). Libraries were built with the immunoSEQ multiplex PCR assay. As stored in TCRdb, this immuneACCESS dataset retains in-frame rearrangements with V and J assigned. A fraction of the clones does not appear; measured against another copy, unresolved V genes explain less than half of the discrepancy, and the remainder lacks a known reason. The sample has around 110,000 clones on record, 93% of them singletons. Jointly, the top ten make up under 3.5% of the sample. The label giving this sample's time point can be read as: baseline before first vaccination. This specimen consisted of peripheral blood, obtained on day 0 of AZD1222 vaccination. Receptors originate from an adult in good health.

The table lists this clone with a count of one. This chain uses TRBV27 with TRBJ1-5; the match to TRBD1 covers 9 bases. The junction had 5 bases not matched to a gene; V was cut back by 5 bases and J by 3 bases. The CDR3 extends over 15 amino acids. Germline V lookup: CDR1 MNHEY, CDR2 SMNVEV (reference sequence). The CDR3 spells CASSLDRGFNQPQHF. In DNA form, the CDR3 reads TGTGCCAGCAGTCTGGACAGGGGATTCAATCAGCCCCAGCATTTT.

V gene TRBV27 combines with J gene TRBJ2-7; weak D call: TRBD2 (6 bases). Germline V CDR1 and CDR2: MNHEY, SMNVEV (reference sequence). This CDR3 has 14 residues. Trimming pared 4 bases from V and 2 bases from J, leaving 12 bases between. In DNA form, the CDR3 reads TGTGCCAGCAGTTCCCCGGGGAGGCCCTACGAGCAGTACTTC. Its protein product is CASSSPGRPYEQYF.

The chain's CDR3 is CASSIQWNNEKLFF. CDR3 in DNA: TGTGCCAGTAGTATCCAATGGAATAATGAAAAACTGTTTTTT. The chain is built from TRBV19 and TRBJ1-4; D unresolved. The germline CDR1 and CDR2 sequences are LNHDA and SQIVND (reference sequence). The CDR3 sequence is 14 residues long. V shed 3 bases and J shed 4 bases, with 9 bases lying between them.

The chain uses TRBV12-3 or TRBV12-4 and TRBJ1-3; the D is unclear. Trimming removed 2 bases at V and 4 bases at J, with 6 bases between. The CDR3 is 13 amino acids. CDR3 in DNA: TGTGCCAGCAGTTTATTTAAGGGAAACACCATATATTTT. This encodes CASSLFKGNTIYF.

The rearrangement links TRBV7-9 to TRBJ1-2; D remains ambiguous. CDR1 is SEHNR, CDR2 FQNEAQ, per germline (reference sequence). This CDR3 has 12 amino acids. V was pared by 3 bases and J by 3 bases, with 5 bases between. The CDR3 region has the DNA TGTGCCAGCAGCTTTACAGACTATGGCTACACCTTC. It codes for CASSFTDYGYTF.

The V gene is TRBV7-2, the J gene TRBJ2-1; 7 bases are shared with TRBD2. Germline CDR1 reads SGHTA; CDR2 reads FQGNSA. This CDR3 spans 14 amino acids. Losses at the gene ends were 7 bases for V and 1 base for J; bases not matched to a gene: 4. The chain's CDR3 is CASKGGRSYNEQFF. CDR3 DNA: TGTGCCAGCAAGGGAGGGAGGTCCTACAATGAGCAGTTCTTC.

This sequence joins TRBV28 and TRBJ2-7; D gene uncertain. This CDR3 spans 12 amino acids. With 8 bases removed from V and 2 bases from J, the gap between germline ends came to 10 bases. CDR1 is MDHEN, CDR2 SYDVKM, per germline. The CDR3 sequence is CASHKAPYEQYF. The CDR3 DNA reads as TGTGCCAGCCATAAGGCCCCCTACGAGCAGTACTTC.

This clone has only a few counts. The chain joins TRBV29-1 to TRBJ1-5; D is undetermined. The CDR3 consists of 13 residues. V lost 5 bases and J lost 7, with 15 bases in between. CDR1 and CDR2 from the germline V gene are SQVTM and ANQGSEA. The CDR3 DNA sequence: TGCAGCGTTAGCACAGCATCCGGCCAGCCCCAGCATTTT. Its protein product is CSVSTASGQPQHF.

This chain links TRBV19 with TRBJ2-7; maybe TRBD2 (6 bases). Trimming left V 3 bases short and J 7 bases short, with 16 bases between. Per germline, CDR1 LNHDA and CDR2 SQIVND (reference sequence). The length of the CDR3 is 14 residues. CDR3 sequence (DNA): TGTGCCAGTAGTATTACTACCAACGCGGGAGAGCAGTACTTC. It is translated as CASSITTNAGEQYF.

V usage is TRBV7-9 and J usage is TRBJ1-2, with TRBD1 matching 7 bases. Germline-derived CDR1 and CDR2 are SEHNR and FQNEAQ (reference sequence). With V trimmed by 1 base and J by 2 bases, 4 bases remained unmatched. CDR3 length: 15 residues. CDR3 in amino acids: CASSLGTGANYGYTF. Written as DNA, the CDR3 is TGTGCCAGCAGCTTAGGGACAGGCGCCAACTATGGCTACACCTTC.

This clone was seen a single time. The CDR3 loop is CASSMTEMNTEAFF. For the CDR3, the DNA is TGCGCCAGCAGCATGACGGAAATGAACACTGAAGCTTTCTTT. This rearrangement joins TRBV5-1 to TRBJ1-1, with D hard to call. Germline CDR1 is SGHRS and CDR2 is YFSETQ. The CDR3 spans 14 residues. The V end was cut by 4 bases, the J end by 0 bases, with 10 bases between.

The chain employs TRBV30 and TRBJ2-5; tentative D call: TRBD2 (5 bases). V lost 0 bases, J lost 4 bases, and 12 bases lay in between. Germline V gene data show CDR1 as GTSNPN and CDR2 as SVGIG (reference sequence). The CDR3 runs to 14 residues. The CDR3 spells CAWSVDEGAETQYF. In DNA form, the CDR3 reads TGTGCCTGGAGTGTAGATGAGGGAGCAGAGACCCAGTACTTC.